This T cell receptor (beta chain) was identified during a study of OX40 agonist ivuxolimab in advanced cancers. Germline V lookup: CDR1 SGHTA, CDR2 FQGNSA. The V end was cut by 6 bases, the J end by 1 base, with 8 bases between. The length of the CDR3 is 13 residues. Using immunoSEQ multiplex PCR, the repertoire was profiled, and TCRdb retains in-frame clones only, with some absent. The sample carries some 54,000 clones, under 85% recorded once. The clonotype was recovered from an adult with an advanced solid tumor such as melanoma, head and neck, liver or kidney cancer. This chain connects TRBV7-2 to TRBJ2-3; D not resolved. The sample was CD4+ or CD8+ T cells sorted from blood, taken in a trial of the OX40 agonist ivuxolimab. The CDR3 region is CASSLPGTDTQYF. As DNA, the CDR3 is TGTGCCAGCAGTTTGCCCGGCACAGATACGCAGTATTTT. Using reference TRBV7-2 and TRBJ2-3 for the parts outside the CDR3, the full variable domain is GAGVSQSPSNKVTEKGKDVELRCDPISGHTALYWYRQSLGQGLEFLIYFQGNSAPDKSGLPSDRFSAERTGGSVSTLTIQRTQQEDSAVYLCASSLPGTDTQYFGPGTRLTVL.